This entry features one T cell receptor beta chain sequence. The antigen is unknown. This sample was taken from a study of T cells in Graves' hyperthyroidism and ophthalmopathy. Study outcomes and limitations: Ophthalmopathy and stable hyperthyroidism were told apart by a 13 V-J model. Blood shared most expanded thyroid clonotypes above 0.001. Ophthalmopathy was predicted by the model a median of roughly 6.6 months ahead of onset.

PBMCs were derived from under 13 ml fresh peripheral blood. RNA transcripts provided the source from which TCR beta CDR3 regions were amplified. With the HTBI primer set, the TCR CDR3 went through a first round of RT-PCR. Each CDR3 protein gets one entry after TCRdb re-called the multiplex PCR reads with MiXCR. The sample shows a few hundred thousand distinct CDR3 sequences, roughly 14% of them seen only once. The CDR3 runs to 11 residues. V was pared by 1 base and J by 8 bases, with 5 bases between. Germline V gene lookup returns CDR1 LNHDA and CDR2 SQIVND (reference sequence). Sequencing used blood. The rearrangement uses TRBV19 and TRBJ1-1; D is unclear. This clonotype was sampled from a woman aged 30 to 39 with Graves' ophthalmopathy. The CDR3, as DNA: TGTGCCAGTAGTATAGGACCCGAAGCTTTCTTT. This encodes CASSIGPEAFF.